These 9 T cell receptor beta chains were all obtained from the same sample, sequenced in a study of beta chain features in type 1 diabetes. Every bit of the isolated RNA underwent reverse transcription, so sequencing read expressed TCRB transcripts. Sequencing was performed with immunoSEQ multiplex PCR; in TCRdb, only in-frame clones are kept and a portion is missing. This sample has hundreds of thousands of clones, with roughly 30% found just once. The material sequenced was naive CD4+ T cells from blood. The receptors originated from a man aged 18 to 29 in good health.

This clone turned up a few times. The V call is TRBV15, the J call TRBJ2-5, with 11 bases lining up with TRBD2. The V segment lost 6 bases and the J segment 7 bases; nucleotides outside the gene matches: 7. This CDR3 has 14 amino acids. Germline V gene sequence: CDR1 LNHNV, CDR2 YYDKDF (reference sequence). The CDR3 region has the DNA TGTGCCACCAGACGGACTAGCGGGTCGGGGACCCAGTACTTC. Its translation: CATRRTSGSGTQYF. Looking up the rest from reference TRBV15 and TRBJ2-5 gives the full variable domain: DAMVIQNPRYQVTQFGKPVTLSCSQTLNHNVMYWYQQKSSQAPKLLFHYYDKDFNNEADTPDNFQSRRPNTSFCFLDIRSPGLGDTAMYLCATRRTSGSGTQYFGPGTRLLVL.

This clone showed up just a few times. This chain joins TRBV25-1 and TRBJ2-3; D might be TRBD2 (6 bases). CDR3 size: 16 residues. Germline CDR1 reads MGHDK; CDR2 reads SYGVNS. V dropped 1 base and J dropped 0 bases, with 11 bases sitting between them. This CDR3 is CASSEFGGPSTDTQYF. The CDR3, as DNA: TGTGCCAGCAGTGAATTCGGGGGACCGAGCACAGATACGCAGTATTTT.

V gene TRBV6-6 combines with J gene TRBJ2-2; 7 positions match TRBD2. CDR3 length: 15 amino acids. CDR1 is MNHNY, CDR2 SVGAGI, per germline (reference sequence). V gave up 6 bases and J gave up 0 bases; unmatched junction bases: 4. CDR3 residues: CASRPGGTNTGELFF. The CDR3 DNA reads as TGTGCCAGCAGACCCGGGGGGACGAACACCGGGGAGCTGTTTTTT.

The sample holds a few counts of this clone. V gene TRBV30 combines with J gene TRBJ1-1, with 7 bases identical to TRBD1. Germline V gene lookup returns CDR1 GTSNPN and CDR2 SVGIG (reference sequence). The V segment lost 2 bases and the J segment 10 bases; nucleotides outside the gene matches: 13. The CDR3 sequence is 14 residues long. The DNA for the CDR3 is TGTGCCTGGAGTCGCGATCTATGGACAGGCCCAGCTTTCTTT. This encodes CAWSRDLWTGPAFF.

This clone was seen only a few times. The chain uses TRBV7-2 and TRBJ2-5; D is undetermined. V dropped 1 base and J dropped 5 bases, with 11 bases sitting between them. The CDR3 runs 14 residues. CDR1 is SGHTA, CDR2 FQGNSA, per germline. CDR3 amino acids: CASSLVSRAETQYF. CDR3 nucleotide sequence: TGTGCCAGCAGCTTAGTCAGCCGAGCGGAGACCCAGTACTTC.

The sample holds a few counts of this clone. The J gene is TRBJ2-5, the V gene TRBV29-1, with D possibly matching TRBD1 (5 bases). In germline, CDR1 is SQVTM, CDR2 ANQGSEA. The CDR3 is made up of 13 amino acids. The V end was cut by 6 bases, the J end by 0 bases, with 11 bases between. In DNA, the CDR3 is TGCAGCGTGGCTACGACAGACCAAGAGACCCAGTACTTC. Amino acid sequence: CSVATTDQETQYF.

The CDR3 nucleotides are TGTGCCAGCAGCCAAGGTCCACAGGTCAAGCAGTACTTC. Amino acids: CASSQGPQVKQYF. The gene calls are TRBV13 and TRBJ2-7, with D possibly TRBD1 on 5 matching bases. This CDR3 has 13 amino acids. The germline CDR1 and CDR2 sequences are PRHDT and FYEKMQ (reference sequence). Trimming took 5 bases from V and 8 from J, leaving 16 bases between them. The variable domain in full, completed from reference TRBV13 and TRBJ2-7, reads AAGVIQSPRHLIKEKRETATLKCYPIPRHDTVYWYQQGPGQDPQFLISFYEKMQSDKGSIPDRFSAQQFSDYHSELNMSSLELGDSALYFCASSQGPQVKQYFGPGTRLTVT.

V is TRBV30 and J is TRBJ2-2; D is unclear. Germline-derived CDR1 and CDR2 are GTSNPN and SVGIG (reference sequence). This CDR3 is 13 amino acids long. V lost 1 base, J lost 7 bases, and 10 bases lay in between. CDR3 in DNA: TGTGCCTGGAGTGATATGGTGATCGGGGAGCTGTTTTTT. Translating it yields CAWSDMVIGELFF.

The chain recombines TRBV30 with TRBJ1-2; D gene unclear. V lost 4 bases, J lost 7 bases, and 13 bases lay in between. The CDR3 sequence is 12 residues long. The germline V gene encodes CDR1 GTSNPN and CDR2 SVGIG (reference sequence). CDR3 DNA sequence: TGTGCCTGGACCTCGGGATTGCTTGGCTACACCTTC. Translated, it gives CAWTSGLLGYTF.